This T cell receptor beta chain was captured in a study of response to subunit inactivated influenza vaccine. Findings and limits, study-wide: Each seasonal influenza vaccination recruits few new T cells, the authors suggested.

TCRdb reprocessed the RT-PCR reads with MiXCR, giving one entry per CDR3 protein. The sample includes 530,000 or so distinct CDR3 sequences, 12% seen only once; the top ten take 10%. V gave up 7 bases and J gave up 5 bases, with 23 bases separating them. Germline loops: CDR1 MDHEN, CDR2 SYDVKM. The CDR3 runs to 17 residues. Comments on this clonotype: Its antigen is as yet unknown.

The TCR comes from a man aged 45-65 years who received an inactivated influenza vaccine. The chain couples TRBV28 to TRBJ2-2, with D maybe TRBD1 (6 bases). Sequencing was performed on PBMCs from blood, taken on the day of vaccination. The CDR3 DNA reads TGTGCCAGCATGCTGCCGGCGCAAGGGGGATCTACCGGGGAGCTGTTTTTT. This codes for CASMLPAQGGSTGELFF.